A single sample gave rise to the 27 T cell receptor beta chains below, sequenced in a study of T cell changes during pregnancy in multiple sclerosis (dated by TCRdb to the late 2010s). Library construction relied on the immunoSEQ multiplex PCR assay. TCRdb carries this immuneACCESS record with in-frame sequences only. Its versions omit some clonotypes, under half of them owing to an unresolved V gene in the studies checked, with the rest unexplained. The sample table shows about 39,000 clones, and 90% to 95% are seen once. The ten largest clones add up to 0.35% of the sample. Sequenced material: CD4+ T cells from peripheral blood mononuclear cells, taken after pregnancy. The receptors here all came from a female donor with multiple sclerosis, enrolled in a pregnancy study.

The V and J genes are TRBV19 and TRBJ2-3; 11 bases agree with TRBD2. CDR1 and CDR2 (germline): LNHDA, SQIVND (reference sequence). This CDR3 spans 16 amino acids. V dropped 4 bases and J dropped 4; count of bases not matched to a gene: 7. CDR3 bases: TGTGCCAGTAGTAGGAATAGCGGGGGGGCGGCAGATACGCAGTATTTT. Amino acids: CASSRNSGGAADTQYF.

The chain's CDR3 is CASSEFTSDSPLHF. The DNA of the CDR3 is TGTGCCAGCAGTGAATTCACCAGCGATTCACCCCTCCACTTT. The chain links TRBV6-1 to TRBJ1-6; no reliable D call. Trimming removed 2 bases at V and 8 bases at J, with 10 bases between. CDR3 length: 14 amino acids. Germline loops: CDR1 MNHNS, CDR2 SASEGT.

The chain couples TRBV6-5 to TRBJ1-5, with TRBD1 identical over 7 bases. There are 15 residues in the CDR3. Germline V gene data show CDR1 as MNHEY and CDR2 as SVGAGI. Unmatched junction bases numbered 10, after V lost 5 bases and J lost 6 bases. The CDR3 loop reads CASSRVQGMGQPQHF. The CDR3 nucleotides read TGTGCCAGCAGTCGGGTACAGGGGATGGGTCAGCCCCAGCATTTT.

A remark on this clone: The germline gene is not matched at one end of the junction; a read error may be the cause. The CDR3 DNA follows: TGTGCTAGCAGCTTCGGGGAGAGGGAGACCCAGTACTTC. This gives the protein CASSFGERETQYF. The chain recombines TRBV7-7 with TRBJ2-5; D might be TRBD2 (5 bases). Germline CDR1 SSHAT, CDR2 FNYEAQ (reference sequence). The CDR3 loop spans 13 amino acids. Using reference TRBV7-7 and TRBJ2-5 for the parts outside the CDR3, the full variable domain is GAGVSQSPRYKVTKRGQDVTLRCDPISSHATLYWYQQALGQGPEFLTYFNYEAQPDKSGLPSDRFSAERPEGSISTLTIQRTEQRDSAMYRCASSFGERETQYFGPGTRLLVL.

V usage is TRBV6-5 and J usage is TRBJ1-4; no firm D call. Looked up from germline, CDR1 is MNHEY and CDR2 is SVGAGI. The CDR3 is 14 amino acids. V was trimmed by 6 bases and J by 3 bases, leaving 11 bases between them. The CDR3 reads CASRLSSANEKLFF. The DNA of the CDR3 is TGTGCCAGCAGACTGTCTTCGGCTAATGAAAAACTGTTTTTT.

The sample holds one count of this clone. V and J are TRBV6-4 and TRBJ2-3; unclear D gene. This CDR3 contains 14 residues. Germline values: CDR1 MRHNA, CDR2 SNTAGT. V shed 6 bases and J shed 4 bases, with 14 bases lying between them. The CDR3 bases are TGTGCCAGCAGAGTAGAGGTGGTGGCAGATACGCAGTATTTT. This sequence encodes CASRVEVVADTQYF.

The chain joins TRBV14 to TRBJ1-2; D may be TRBD1 (6 bases). This CDR3 is built from 13 residues. Germline V gives CDR1 SGHDN, CDR2 FVKESK. Trimming pared 3 bases from V and 4 bases from J, leaving 9 bases between. The CDR3 loop is CASSQGQSYGYTF. CDR3 bases: TGTGCCAGCAGCCAGGGACAAAGCTATGGCTACACCTTC.

The chain links TRBV6-1 to TRBJ2-3, with D perhaps matching TRBD2 (6 bases). The V gene lost 2 bases and the J gene lost 2 bases, with 14 bases spanning the gap. The germline gives CDR1 MNHNS, CDR2 SASEGT. The CDR3 consists of 16 residues. DNA for the CDR3: TGTGCCAGCAGTGAAAACCCGGGGGTAACCACAGATACGCAGTATTTT. Translated, it gives CASSENPGVTTDTQYF.

The V and J genes are TRBV2 and TRBJ1-2; TRBD1 agrees at 9 bases. CDR1 is SNHLY and CDR2 is FYNNEI in the germline V gene. This CDR3 has 13 residues. Germline trimming cut 7 bases from V and 4 bases from J; bases unmatched to any gene: 4. CDR3 amino acids: CASTGTGTYGYTF. The CDR3 DNA reads TGTGCCAGCACCGGGACAGGGACCTATGGCTACACCTTC.

The V and J genes are TRBV21-1 and TRBJ2-5; no check of the table's D call, TRBD1, against the DNA was made. TRBV21-1 is reported as a pseudogene. The CDR3 runs 18 residues. CDR3 sequence (DNA): TGTGCCAGCAGTGAAGGAGGGGTGGGACAGACGTACCAAGAGACCCAGTACTTC. Translated: CASSEGGVGQTYQETQYF.

V is TRBV7-3 and J is TRBJ1-2; 9 nucleotides line up with TRBD1. Germline V gene sequence: CDR1 SGHTA, CDR2 FQGTGA. The CDR3 totals 14 residues. The V gene end was trimmed by 4 bases and the J gene end by 4 bases; junction bases not matched to a gene: 4. The CDR3 sequence: CASSWGQGSYGYTF. The CDR3 DNA reads TGTGCCAGCAGCTGGGGACAGGGATCCTATGGCTACACCTTC.

The V and J genes are TRBV5-1 and TRBJ1-1; 8 positions match TRBD1. J gave up 8 bases and V 4 bases, and 13 bases lay outside the gene matches. This CDR3 spans 15 amino acids. Germline values: CDR1 SGHRS, CDR2 YFSETQ. The CDR3 region has the DNA TGCGCCAGCAGCGCGCCGGGACAGGCCTTTGACGAAGCTTTCTTT. Its translation is CASSAPGQAFDEAFF.

J is TRBJ1-2 and V is TRBV9, with D possibly being TRBD1 (6 bases). The germline V and J ends were trimmed by 2 bases and 3 bases, with 17 bases remaining between them. Germline assignment: CDR1 SGDLS and CDR2 YYNGEE. This CDR3 has 16 residues. The CDR3 coding sequence is TGTGCCAGCAGCGTCTCCCTCTATTCAGGGGACTATGGCTACACCTTC. Protein: CASSVSLYSGDYGYTF.

This sequence joins TRBV5-4 and TRBJ2-3; 8 bases match TRBD1. CDR1 and CDR2 from the germline V gene are SGHNT and YYREEE (reference sequence). Trimming cost V 1 base and J 4 bases; bases outside gene matches: 5. CDR3 size: 15 residues. The CDR3 loop is CASSLRQGAPDTQYF. The CDR3 DNA reads TGTGCCAGCAGCTTGCGGCAGGGGGCCCCAGATACGCAGTATTTT.

The genes are TRBV13 and TRBJ2-3, with TRBD2 as a possible D gene (7 bases). This CDR3 has 17 residues. Germline V lookup: CDR1 PRHDT, CDR2 FYEKMQ (reference sequence). The V end lost 4 bases, the J end lost 3 bases, and 20 bases lay between the germline ends. The CDR3 DNA sequence: TGTGCCAGCAGCTGGCTTAGTCTCGGGGGGCGAACAGATACGCAGTATTTT. The encoded protein is CASSWLSLGGRTDTQYF.

The genes are TRBV5-3 and TRBJ2-5; tentative D call: TRBD2 (5 bases). TRBV5-3 is marked as an open reading frame, function uncertain. The CDR3 sequence is 13 residues long. V lost 2 bases and J 2 bases, leaving 7 bases between the germline ends. The CDR3 reads CARSFRLQETQYF. In nucleotides, the CDR3 is TGTGCCAGAAGCTTCCGACTACAAGAGACCCAGTACTTC.

This chain links TRBV7-6 with TRBJ2-5, with D unresolved. The germline gives CDR1 SGHVS, CDR2 FNYEAQ. The ends were cut back, 0 bases at V and 5 bases at J, with 7 bases in the middle. The CDR3 totals 13 residues. CDR3 nucleotide sequence: TGTGCCAGCAGCTTAGCGAGCAGGGAGACCCAGTACTTC. Translated, it gives CASSLASRETQYF.

The chain has TRBV6-6 and TRBJ1-1; D possibly corresponds to TRBD1 (5 bases). CDR1 and CDR2 from the germline V gene are MNHNY and SVGAGI (reference sequence). Trimming took 6 bases from V and 6 from J, leaving 11 bases between them. The CDR3 has 12 residues. The CDR3 nucleotides read TGTGCCAGCAGGCGGGGGGAAGCTGAAGCTTTCTTT. This codes for CASRRGEAEAFF.

The J gene is TRBJ2-7, the V gene TRBV10-1; TRBD2 aligns across 10 bases. The germline V gene has CDR1 WNHNN and CDR2 SYGVQD (reference sequence). Trimming removed 1 base from V and 0 bases from J; junction bases left unmatched: 9. The CDR3 has 18 amino acids. CDR3: CASSEFLAGATSSYEQYF. Here the CDR3 DNA reads TGCGCCAGCAGTGAGTTTCTAGCGGGGGCTACGAGCTCCTACGAGCAGTACTTC.

The chain combines TRBV11-2 with TRBJ1-2; the D gene is possibly TRBD1 (5 bases). Germline V gene data show CDR1 as SGHAT and CDR2 as FQNNGV. CDR3 length: 13 residues. The V and J ends lost 2 bases and 4 bases respectively, with 8 bases between them. CDR3 nucleotide sequence: TGTGCCAGCAGCTTACAGGGAGGCTATGGCTACACCTTC. Protein: CASSLQGGYGYTF.

The chain joins TRBV4-2 to TRBJ1-5, with TRBD1 matching 10 bases. Germline CDR1 is LGHNA and CDR2 is YNFKEQ. The CDR3 is made up of 17 amino acids. V was clipped by 4 bases and J by 5 bases; unmatched bases: 11. CDR3 sequence reads: CASSRIGGQGIDQPQHF. The CDR3 DNA sequence: TGTGCCAGCAGCCGGATAGGGGGACAGGGGATCGATCAGCCCCAGCATTTT.

J is TRBJ1-4 and V is TRBV30; D remains unclear. CDR1 is GTSNPN, CDR2 SVGIG, per germline (reference sequence). The CDR3 covers 11 residues. V lost 4 bases and J lost 14, with 14 bases in between. The CDR3 DNA is TGTGCCTGGACCTCCGACCGAGGGCTGTTTTTT. Translation: CAWTSDRGLFF.

The J gene is TRBJ2-2, the V gene TRBV7-6, with D maybe TRBD2 (5 bases). The V gene's germline CDR1 is SGHVS and CDR2 FNYEAQ. V was cut by 5 bases and J by 6 bases, with 13 bases left in between. CDR3 length: 14 amino acids. Here the CDR3 reads CASSKRWGAGELFF. The CDR3 coding sequence is TGTGCCAGCAGCAAACGATGGGGAGCCGGGGAGCTGTTTTTT.

This rearrangement joins TRBV9 to TRBJ2-3; 12 bases agree with TRBD2. CDR3 length: 16 amino acids. CDR1 SGDLS and CDR2 YYNGEE come from the germline V gene. The V and J ends lost 0 bases and 5 bases, in that order; junction bases with no gene match: 4. Here the CDR3 reads CASSVERLAGVDTQYF. The CDR3 bases are TGTGCCAGCAGCGTAGAGAGACTAGCGGGGGTAGATACGCAGTATTTT. The full variable domain, in which reference TRBV9 and TRBJ2-3 provide the parts outside the CDR3, is DSGVTQTPKHLITATGQRVTLRCSPRSGDLSVYWYQQSLDQGLQFLIQYYNGEERAKGNILERFSAQQFPDLHSELNLSSLELGDSALYFCASSVERLAGVDTQYFGPGTRLTVL.

V gene TRBV6-6 combines with J gene TRBJ2-3; TRBD2 matches at 8 bases. Per the germline V gene, CDR1 is MNHNY and CDR2 is SVGAGI (reference sequence). The CDR3 extends over 14 amino acids. CDR3 sequence: CAAKDRGGPDTQYF. The CDR3 region has the DNA TGTGCTGCGAAGGACCGCGGGGGGCCGGATACGCAGTATTTT.

This chain uses TRBV11-2 with TRBJ1-1; 8 bases line up with TRBD1. Germline V gene data show CDR1 as SGHAT and CDR2 as FQNNGV. This CDR3 region has 14 residues. With 3 bases clipped from V and 4 bases from J, the junction kept 4 bases outside the gene matches. CDR3 residues: CASSLDRAGTEAFF. CDR3 sequence (DNA): TGTGCCAGCAGCTTGGACAGGGCCGGCACTGAAGCTTTCTTT.

As for this clone: Other DNA sequences in this sample translate to the same CDR3. V usage is TRBV18 and J usage is TRBJ1-5; D possibly corresponds to TRBD1 (5 bases). This CDR3 is 13 amino acids long. V was clipped by 4 bases and J by 4 bases, with 8 bases between them. CDR1 KGHSH and CDR2 LQKENI come from the germline V gene. CDR3 sequence (DNA): TGTGCCAGCTCACTTGACAGAAATCAGCCCCAGCATTTT. Protein: CASSLDRNQPQHF.